What follows is one T cell receptor beta chain and its context. The antigen remains unidentified. An end of the junction differs from the germline gene, which may be a read error. The data belong to a study of tumor-infiltrating lymphocytes in primary liver carcinoma. Study conclusions and caveats: Lesser overlap characterized tumor-adjacent and tumor-blood pairs relative to tumor region pairs.

Both blood RNA, taken from unsorted whole blood, and germline DNA were extracted. The researchers drew roughly 3.8 milliliters of peripheral blood before surgery. cDNA specific to TCR beta was made from around 530 ng of total RNA, with a constant-region primer employed for priming. It was through three nested multiplex PCR rounds of slightly modified ARM-PCR that TCR beta libraries arose. Amplification in the first two PCR rounds was performed using TRBV1-TRBV30 forward primers and a C-beta reverse primer for around 10 cycles each. TCRdb called the multiplex PCR reads again in MiXCR, with one record for every CDR3 protein. Among roughly 180,000 distinct CDR3 sequences listed, 50% to 75% were seen once. This CDR3 contains 11 residues.

The chain couples TRBV12-3 or TRBV12-4 to TRBJ2-3; D is uncertain. Sequencing used peripheral blood. The TCR originated in a man in his forties with primary liver carcinoma and hepatitis B virus infection. CDR3 in amino acids: CASFYTDTRYF. DNA of the CDR3: TGTGCCAGCTTCTACACAGATACGCGGTATTTT.